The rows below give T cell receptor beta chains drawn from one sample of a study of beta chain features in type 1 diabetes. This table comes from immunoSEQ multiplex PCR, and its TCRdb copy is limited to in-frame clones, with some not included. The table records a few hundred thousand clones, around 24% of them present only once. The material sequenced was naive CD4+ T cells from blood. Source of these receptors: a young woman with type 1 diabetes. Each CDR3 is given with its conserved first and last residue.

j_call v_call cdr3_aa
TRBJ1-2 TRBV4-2 CASSQDAGVDGYTF
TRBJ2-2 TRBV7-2 CASSSGLAAFANTGELFF
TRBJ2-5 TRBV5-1 CASSPSGREETQYF
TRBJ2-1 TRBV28 CASSLTSGRNYNEQFF
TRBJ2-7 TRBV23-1 CASINRQGRLHF
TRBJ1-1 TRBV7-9 CASSLDRGAEAFF
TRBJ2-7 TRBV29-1 CSVGEDSGRAWDNEQYF
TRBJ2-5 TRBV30 CAWNREGRETQYF
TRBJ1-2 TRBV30 CAWSVKGNGYTF
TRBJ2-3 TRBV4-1 CASSQERDFTDTQYF
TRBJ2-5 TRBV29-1 CSVELAGVETQYF
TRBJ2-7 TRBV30 CAWSPPGTVSYEQYF
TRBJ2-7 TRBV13 CASTTYGSNSGSYEQYF
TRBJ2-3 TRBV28 CASSLLTSGLSTDTQYF
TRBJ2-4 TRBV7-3 CASSLSDGRFQYF
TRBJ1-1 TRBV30 CAWSGQARAFF
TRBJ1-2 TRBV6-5 CASSYAGQGNYGYTF
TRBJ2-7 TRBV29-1 CSARLGTRKGEQYF
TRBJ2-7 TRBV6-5 CASRQIRQGSRF
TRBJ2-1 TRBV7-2 CASSLAWGENEQFF
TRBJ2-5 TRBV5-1 CASSLDGQETQYF
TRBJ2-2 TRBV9 CASTPSGSGTGELFF
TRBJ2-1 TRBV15 CATQISGRYNEQFF
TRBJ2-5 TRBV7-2 CASSSQSLSNRGGETQYF
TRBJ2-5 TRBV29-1 CSVSGTGETQYF
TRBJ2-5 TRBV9 CASSVSGTSGEAQYF
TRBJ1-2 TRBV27 CASRRDRDNGYTF
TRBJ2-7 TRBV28 CASAAGTYYEQYF
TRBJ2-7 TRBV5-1 CASSLTTSGRRYF
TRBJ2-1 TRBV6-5 CASSYSGNYYYNEQFF
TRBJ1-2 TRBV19 CASTGQANYGYTF
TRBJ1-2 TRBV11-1 CASSLTGQPEFYGYTF
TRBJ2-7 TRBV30 CAWSLSSYEQYF
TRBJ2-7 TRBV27 CASSSRDRVNEQYF
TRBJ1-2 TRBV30 CAWSRGLNYGYTF
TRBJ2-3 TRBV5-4 CASSRKTSGSLTDTQYF
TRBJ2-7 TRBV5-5 CASSQQGSEQYF
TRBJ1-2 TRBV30 CAWTDSNYGYTF
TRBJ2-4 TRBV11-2 CASSSPPGLLAKNIQYF
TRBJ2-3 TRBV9 CASSLAGAPDTQYF
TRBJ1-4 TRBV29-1 CSVFKGEPNEKLFF
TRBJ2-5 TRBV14 CASSLKAALKERTQYF
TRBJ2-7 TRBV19 CASSMSGQGNYEQYF
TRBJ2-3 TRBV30 CAWSVGQGTDTQYF
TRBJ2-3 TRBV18 CASSPYGPGTGTDTQYF
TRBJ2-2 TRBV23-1 CASSPTVKPSRASNTGELFF
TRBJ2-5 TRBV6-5 CASSYLETQYF
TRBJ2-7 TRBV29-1 CSVKTGRTSYEQYF
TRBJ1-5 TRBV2 CASRMQGQDQPQHF
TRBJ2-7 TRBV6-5 CASSSGGTYEQYF
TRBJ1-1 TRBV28 CASSLSTGGNTEAFF